This record looks at one T cell receptor (beta chain) sequence and its context. Original processing methods: Reference gene primer amplification yielded estimated nucleated cell counts. Sequenced by immunoSEQ multiplex PCR; TCRdb stores in-frame clones only, minus some. V, J and clone size are those of that table, while D and trimming were read from the DNA. The sample has more than 45,000 clones, more than 80% seen once. Germline-derived CDR1 and CDR2 are LNHDA and SQIVND (reference sequence). This CDR3 comprises 13 residues. V was cut by 7 bases and J by 5 bases, with 12 bases left in between. The data belong to a study of blood T cell repertoires in COVID-19. On the study more broadly: The origin of the acute and convalescent COVID-19 samples was the United States, Italy and Spain. From T cells, B-cell-depleted T cells, or PBMCs came the material, which was cDNA or gDNA.

This clonotype originated in a human donor in a cohort sampled during active COVID-19. The sample consisted of peripheral blood. This sequence joins TRBV19 and TRBJ1-5; the D is unclear. CDR3 DNA sequence: TGTGCCAGTACCATTGGAGGATATCAGCCCCAGCATTTT. Its translation is CASTIGGYQPQHF.